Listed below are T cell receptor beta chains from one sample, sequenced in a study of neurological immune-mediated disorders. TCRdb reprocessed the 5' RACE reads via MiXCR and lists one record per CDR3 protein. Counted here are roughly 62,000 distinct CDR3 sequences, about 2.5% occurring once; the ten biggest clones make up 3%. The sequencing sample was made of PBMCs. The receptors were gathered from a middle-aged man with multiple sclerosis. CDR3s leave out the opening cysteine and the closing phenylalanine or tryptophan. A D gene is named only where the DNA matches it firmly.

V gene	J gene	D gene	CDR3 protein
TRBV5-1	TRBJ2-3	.	ASSLDGERTDTQY
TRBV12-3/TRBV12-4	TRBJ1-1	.	ASSPLRVMNTEAF
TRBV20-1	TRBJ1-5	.	SASGSINQPQH
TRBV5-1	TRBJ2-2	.	ASSQNQGVTGELF
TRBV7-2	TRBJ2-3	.	ASSFLGSDTQY
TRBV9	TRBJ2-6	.	ASSASVASGANVLT
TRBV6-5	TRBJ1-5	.	ASSYRSQPQH
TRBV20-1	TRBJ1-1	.	SASFQGSGTEAF
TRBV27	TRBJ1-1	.	ASSSSLGGSNTEAF
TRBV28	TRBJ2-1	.	ATGNNEQF
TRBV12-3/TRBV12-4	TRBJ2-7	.	ASSPRDASYEQY
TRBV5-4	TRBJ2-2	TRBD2	ASSSGTSVTGELF
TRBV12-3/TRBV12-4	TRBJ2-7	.	ASSYRPGQLYEQY
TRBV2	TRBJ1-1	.	ASSEAVAF
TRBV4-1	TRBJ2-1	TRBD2	ASSQVGLAGGREQF
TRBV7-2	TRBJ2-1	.	ASSLAGGHYNEQF
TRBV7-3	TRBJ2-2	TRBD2	ASRGAGGNTGELF
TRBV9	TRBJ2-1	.	ASSGNEQF
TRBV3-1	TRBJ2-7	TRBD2	ASSQGWEGYEQY
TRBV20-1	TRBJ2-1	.	SASGRGQYNEQF
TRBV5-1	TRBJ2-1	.	ASSLGVANEQF
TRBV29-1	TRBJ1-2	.	SAWDYYGYT
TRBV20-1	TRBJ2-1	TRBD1	SARESQGTYNEQF
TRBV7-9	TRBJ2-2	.	ASSFPGQLNTGELF
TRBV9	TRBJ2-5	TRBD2	ASSALPGLATETQY
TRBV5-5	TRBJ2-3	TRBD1	ASSWKTGITDTQY
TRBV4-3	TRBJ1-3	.	ASSHAGHSGNTIY
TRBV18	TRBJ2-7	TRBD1	ASTDRGSYEQY
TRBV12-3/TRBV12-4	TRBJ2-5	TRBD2	ASSLAAGGQETQY
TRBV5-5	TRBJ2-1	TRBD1	ASSLLWDRVKNNEQF
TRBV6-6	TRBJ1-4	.	ASRLTFRPNEKLF
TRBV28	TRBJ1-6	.	ASSIRRQPLH
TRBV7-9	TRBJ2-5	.	ASSAFGTQY
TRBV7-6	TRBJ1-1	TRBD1	ASSPLGGDRASNTEAF
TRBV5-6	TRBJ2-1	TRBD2	ASSLLLAGGPDEQF